A selection of T cell receptor beta chains follows, all from one sample in a study of T-cell memory formation after mild COVID-19. MiXCR was run by TCRdb on the 5' RACE reads, yielding one entry per CDR3 protein. The sample contains about 540,000 distinct CDR3 sequences, around 20% of which appear only once. The sequenced sample consisted of PBMCs or a T cell subset sorted from them (not recorded which). The receptors derive from an adult woman who had mild COVID-19 (a few samples of this study predate the infection). Cell type and time point are not known. The CDR3 runs from the conserved cysteine through the conserved F or W. A D gene is named only where the DNA matches it firmly. Only part of the rows carry a size: once, few, many, or a class if the clone is expanded.

>TRBD1|.|TRBV18|TRBJ2-1
TGTGCCAGCTCACTTTATGTAAGACAGGGGGACTATGAGCAGTTCTTC
CASSLYVRQGDYEQFF
>.|.|TRBV14|TRBJ2-1
TGTGCCAGCAGCCAAGATGCGGGGCCACCGTTCTTC
CASSQDAGPPFF
>.|.|TRBV4-2|TRBJ2-7
TGTGCCAGCAGCCAAGATACGGAGAGATACGAGCAGTACTTC
CASSQDTERYEQYF
>.|few|TRBV5-1|TRBJ2-6
TGCGCCAGCAGCTTACAGGGACCTGGGGCCAACGTCCTGACTTTC
CASSLQGPGANVLTF
>.|.|TRBV6-5|TRBJ2-2
TGTGCCAGCAGTTACTCCGGGGTGACGAGAGGGGAGCTGTTTTTT
CASSYSGVTRGELFF
>.|.|TRBV7-9|TRBJ2-3
TGTGCCAGCAGCTTAGCCGGCAGCTTCACAGATACGCAGTATTTT
CASSLAGSFTDTQYF
>TRBD2|.|TRBV5-1|TRBJ2-3
TGCGCCAGCAGCTCCCCCCTCCGGCCGGGGGGGCCAGATACGCAGTATTTT
CASSSPLRPGGPDTQYF
>.|.|TRBV30|TRBJ1-1
TGTGCCTGGAGTGCCCGCTCTCCCCTAGCTTTCTTT
CAWSARSPLAFF
>.|.|TRBV5-1|TRBJ2-2
TGCGCCAGCAGATACGACAGCACCGGGGAGCTGTTTTTT
CASRYDSTGELFF
>.|.|TRBV12-3/TRBV12-4|TRBJ2-3
TGTGCCAGCAATAGGGACCCCACAGATACGCAGTATTTT
CASNRDPTDTQYF
>.|.|TRBV7-8|TRBJ1-1
TGTGCCAGCAGCTGGGAGCTGAACACTGAAGCTTTCTTT
CASSWELNTEAFF
>TRBD2|few|TRBV24-1|TRBJ2-2
TGTGCCACCAGTGATGTACTAGCGGGAGGTCCCACCGGGGAGCTGTTTTTT
CATSDVLAGGPTGELFF
>.|.|TRBV6-5|TRBJ2-7
TGTGCCAGCATGAGTATAAATTCCTACGAGCAGTACTTC
CASMSINSYEQYF
>TRBD2|few|TRBV29-1|TRBJ2-3
TGCAGCGTTTCCGGGACTAGCGGGAGGGCCAAAAAGACAGATACGCAGTATTTT
CSVSGTSGRAKKTDTQYF
>TRBD2|.|TRBV11-3|TRBJ2-3
TGTGCCAGCAGCTTATCCCGAGCGGGAGGGGATACGCAGTATTTT
CASSLSRAGGDTQYF
>.|few|TRBV20-1|TRBJ1-3
TGCAGTGCTACGACAGCGCAGGTCTCTGGAAACACCATATATTTT
CSATTAQVSGNTIYF
>.|.|TRBV5-6|TRBJ2-7
TGTGCCAGCAGCTCCCGAGGAAGCTCCTACGAGCAGTACTTC
CASSSRGSSYEQYF
>TRBD1|many|TRBV7-6|TRBJ1-6
TGTGCCAGCAGCCCTCGACAGGGGTCACCCCTCCACTTT
CASSPRQGSPLHF
>TRBD2|.|TRBV20-1|TRBJ2-1
TGCAGTGCTAATGACCTCCGGGGGACTAGCGGGAGCTTATATGAGCAGTTCTTC
CSANDLRGTSGSLYEQFF
>TRBD1|.|TRBV4-1|TRBJ2-5
TGCGCCAGCAGCCGGACAGGGACAATCCATCAAGAGACCCAGTACTTC
CASSRTGTIHQETQYF
>.|.|TRBV25-1|TRBJ2-1
TGTGCCAGCAGTGAATACAACTCGGGCAATGAGCAGTTCTTC
CASSEYNSGNEQFF
>.|few|TRBV5-1|TRBJ1-2
TGCGCCAGCAGCTTGGAGGGGGGAAGCTATGGCTACACCTTC
CASSLEGGSYGYTF
>.|.|TRBV18|TRBJ2-7
TGTGCCAGCTCACCATTATGGTCGGGGGCAGATCCCGGCTACGAGCAGTACTTC
CASSPLWSGADPGYEQYF
>.|few|TRBV9|TRBJ2-6
TGTGCCAGCAGCGTAAGCGGTTCCGGGGCCAACGTCCTGACTTTC
CASSVSGSGANVLTF
>.|.|TRBV5-6|TRBJ1-2
TGTGCCAGCAGCTTGCGAGGGTCGCTAGTCTATGGCTACACCTTC
CASSLRGSLVYGYTF
>TRBD1|few|TRBV20-1|TRBJ1-1
TGCAGTGCTAGAGATCCAGGGGGCGGAACTGAAGCTTTCTTT
CSARDPGGGTEAFF
>.|few|TRBV5-1|TRBJ2-3
TGCGCCAGCAGCGAGGGGCTCAGGGCAGATACGCAGTATTTT
CASSEGLRADTQYF
>TRBD1|.|TRBV12-3/TRBV12-4|TRBJ1-2
TGTGCCAGCAGTCAGGGGGCGCAGGACTATGGCTACACCTTC
CASSQGAQDYGYTF
>.|few|TRBV12-3/TRBV12-4|TRBJ2-5
TGTGCCAGCAGTTTTGCAAACCTCCCTGAGGAGACCCAGTACTTC
CASSFANLPEETQYF
>.|few|TRBV30|TRBJ1-1
TGTGCCTGGAGAGGACAGCCAAAGACTGAAGCTTTCTTT
CAWRGQPKTEAFF
>.|.|TRBV19|TRBJ2-1
TGTGCCAGTAGTATCACTATGGTCGATGAGCAGTTCTTC
CASSITMVDEQFF
>TRBD2|.|TRBV6-4|TRBJ2-2
TGTGCCAGCAGTGACCCGGGACTAGAAGAGGGGGCCGGGGAGCTGTTTTTT
CASSDPGLEEGAGELFF
>.|.|TRBV6-5|TRBJ2-3
TGTGCCAGCAGTTACCGGGACCTCACAGATACGCAGTATTTT
CASSYRDLTDTQYF
>.|few|TRBV4-1|TRBJ2-1
TGCGCCAGCAGCCAAGACCAATTCTTTGAGCAGTTCTTC
CASSQDQFFEQFF
>.|few|TRBV4-3|TRBJ2-7
TGCGCCAGCAGCCAAGAACCCGGACAGGGAGGGTACGAGCAGTACTTC
CASSQEPGQGGYEQYF
>.|.|TRBV27|TRBJ1-5
TGTGCCAGCAGGGGGGCTTCGGGCAATCAGCCCCAGCATTTT
CASRGASGNQPQHF
>TRBD2|few|TRBV7-3|TRBJ2-3
TGTGCCAGCAGGGGTAGCGGGAAAAACACAGATACGCAGTATTTT
CASRGSGKNTDTQYF
>TRBD1|.|TRBV7-2|TRBJ2-1
TGTGCCAGCAGCTTAGGGTACCAGGGGGTAGGCTCCTACAATGAGCAGTTCTTC
CASSLGYQGVGSYNEQFF
>.|.|TRBV5-1|TRBJ1-5
TGCGCCAGCAGCTTGGCCCCTGCAGTGGGTCGTCGCAATCAGCCCCAGCATTTT
CASSLAPAVGRRNQPQHF
>.|many|TRBV7-9|TRBJ1-4
TGTGCCAGCAGCTTATACAGGGTTGCTAATGAAAAACTGTTTTTT
CASSLYRVANEKLFF
>TRBD1|.|TRBV7-9|TRBJ1-1
TGTGCCAGCAGCTTAGAAGGGACAGATAACACTGAAGCTTTCTTT
CASSLEGTDNTEAFF
>TRBD1|few|TRBV3-1|TRBJ2-1
TGTGCCAGCAGCTCGTTCCGGGACAGTCGCTACAATGAGCAGTTCTTC
CASSSFRDSRYNEQFF
>TRBD2|.|TRBV4-3|TRBJ2-1
TGCGCCAGCAGCCCCCTGAGGACTAGCGGATACAATGAGCAGTTCTTC
CASSPLRTSGYNEQFF
>TRBD1|.|TRBV30|TRBJ2-5
TGTGCCTGGAGTGCGAACAGGGGTGGGGAGACCCAGTACTTC
CAWSANRGGETQYF
>TRBD1|.|TRBV23-1|TRBJ2-7
TGCGCCAGCAGTCCCCGGACAGGGGGCGAAACCTACGAGCAGTACTTC
CASSPRTGGETYEQYF
>.|few|TRBV6-5|TRBJ1-2
TGTGCCAGCGGTGACGGGGGTGGCTACACCTTC
CASGDGGGYTF
>.|.|TRBV29-1|TRBJ1-5
TGCAGCGCCGGATTCGGGGATCAGCCCCAGCATTTT
CSAGFGDQPQHF
>.|.|TRBV10-3|TRBJ1-1
TGTGCCATCAGTGACCGTTACAGGATTGAAGCTTTCTTT
CAISDRYRIEAFF
>.|.|TRBV3-1|TRBJ1-5
TGTGCCAGCAGCCAAAGGCAAGGGAGGCCCCAGCATTTT
CASSQRQGRPQHF
>.|.|TRBV29-1|TRBJ1-1
TGCAGCGTCCCCGACAGAGGTGAAGCTTTCTTT
CSVPDRGEAFF
>TRBD1|.|TRBV12-3/TRBV12-4|TRBJ2-5
TGTGCCAGCAAAATGATGGGACAGGGGGAGACCCAGTACTTC
CASKMMGQGETQYF
>.|many|TRBV12-3/TRBV12-4|TRBJ2-1
TGTGCCAGCAGTTTATCGGGGGAGCAGTTCTTC
CASSLSGEQFF
>.|many|TRBV24-1|TRBJ1-1
TGTGCCACCAGTTCAGGAGGGCCTTACACTGAAGCTTTCTTT
CATSSGGPYTEAFF
>.|.|TRBV20-1|TRBJ1-1
TGCAGTGCTCACCCGGCCAACACTGAAGCTTTCTTT
CSAHPANTEAFF
>TRBD2|.|TRBV30|TRBJ2-1
TGTGCCTGGAGGGCATCCCGGACTAGCCGGTCGGGCAATGAGCAGTTCTTC
CAWRASRTSRSGNEQFF